The T cell receptor (beta chain) described here comes from a study of human T cells and chemical hapten exposure. At the level of the study: Minor volume differences among pooled libraries chiefly drove per-sample TCR yield variation.

The time point here: healthy volunteer bleed at 6 weeks. Unfractionated whole blood yielded total RNA. J lost 7 bases, V lost 3 bases, and 6 bases had no gene match. Germline lookup yields CDR1 GTSNPN and CDR2 SVGIG (reference sequence). This CDR3 has 15 amino acids. Unique molecular identifiers were attached to individual cDNA molecules within the library. TCRdb recomputed calls from the RACE reads with MiXCR, one row per CDR3 protein. The sample has approximately 84,000 distinct CDR3 sequences, 8.6% seen once; the top ten hold about 1.4%. Regarding this clonotype: The target antigen is unknown.

Study-level results: With DPC sensitization, TCRs exceeding 1 in 1000 frequency showed no change.

The genes are TRBV30 and TRBJ2-3; 14 positions match TRBD2. This TCR derives from a male donor in good health. Some clones in this sample may be carry-over from other donors' samples. The sample consisted of whole blood. The CDR3 here is CAWSRGTSGRYTQYF. CDR3 nucleotides: TGTGCCTGGAGCCGGGGGACTAGCGGGAGATATACGCAGTATTTT.